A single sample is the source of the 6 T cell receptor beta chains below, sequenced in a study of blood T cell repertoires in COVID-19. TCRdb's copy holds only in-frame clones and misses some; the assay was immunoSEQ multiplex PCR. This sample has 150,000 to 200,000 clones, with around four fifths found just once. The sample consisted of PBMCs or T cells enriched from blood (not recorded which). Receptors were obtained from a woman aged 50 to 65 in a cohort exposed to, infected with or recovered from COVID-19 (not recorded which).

CDR3 sequence reads: CASSKGGTSRSVAQYF. CDR3 coding DNA: TGTGCCAGCAGCAAAGGGGGGACTAGTAGGAGTGTGGCGCAGTATTTT. V is TRBV7-2 and J is TRBJ2-3; 8 positions agree with TRBD2. This CDR3 region has 16 residues. Germline V gene sequence: CDR1 SGHTA, CDR2 FQGNSA. After removal of 5 bases from V and 10 bases from J, the junction contained 17 bases not matched to a gene.

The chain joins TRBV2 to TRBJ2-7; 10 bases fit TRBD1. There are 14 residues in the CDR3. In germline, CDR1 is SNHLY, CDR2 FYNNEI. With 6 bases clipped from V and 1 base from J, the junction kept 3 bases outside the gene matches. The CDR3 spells CASRGDRGSYEQYF. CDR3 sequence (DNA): TGTGCCAGCAGGGGGGACAGGGGATCCTACGAGCAGTACTTC.

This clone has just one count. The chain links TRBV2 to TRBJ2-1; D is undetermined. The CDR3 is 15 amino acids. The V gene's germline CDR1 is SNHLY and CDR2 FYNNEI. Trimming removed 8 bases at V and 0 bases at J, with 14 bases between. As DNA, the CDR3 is TGTGCCAGCTTCAAACAAGAAATCTCCTACAATGAGCAGTTCTTC. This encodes CASFKQEISYNEQFF.

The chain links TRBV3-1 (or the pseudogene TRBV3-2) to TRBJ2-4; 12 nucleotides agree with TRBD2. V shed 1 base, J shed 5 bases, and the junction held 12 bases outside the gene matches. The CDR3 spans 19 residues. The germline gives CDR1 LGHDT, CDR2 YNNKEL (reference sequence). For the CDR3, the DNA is TGTGCCAGCAGCCAAGGCGGACTTTGGACTAGCGGGAACCAAAACATTCAGTACTTC. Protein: CASSQGGLWTSGNQNIQYF.

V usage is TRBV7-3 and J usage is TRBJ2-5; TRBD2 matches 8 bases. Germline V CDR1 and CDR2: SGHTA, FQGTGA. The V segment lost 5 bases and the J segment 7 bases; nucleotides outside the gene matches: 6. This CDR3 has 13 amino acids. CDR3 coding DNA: TGTGCCAGCAGCCCGCTCGGGGGGGGGACCCAGTACTTC. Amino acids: CASSPLGGGTQYF.

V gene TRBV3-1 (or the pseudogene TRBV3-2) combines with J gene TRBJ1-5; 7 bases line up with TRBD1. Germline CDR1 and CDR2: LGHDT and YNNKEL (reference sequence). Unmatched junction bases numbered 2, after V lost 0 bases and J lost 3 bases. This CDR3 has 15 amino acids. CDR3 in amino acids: CASSQDRGFNQPQHF. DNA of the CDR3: TGTGCCAGCAGCCAAGACAGGGGGTTCAATCAGCCCCAGCATTTT.